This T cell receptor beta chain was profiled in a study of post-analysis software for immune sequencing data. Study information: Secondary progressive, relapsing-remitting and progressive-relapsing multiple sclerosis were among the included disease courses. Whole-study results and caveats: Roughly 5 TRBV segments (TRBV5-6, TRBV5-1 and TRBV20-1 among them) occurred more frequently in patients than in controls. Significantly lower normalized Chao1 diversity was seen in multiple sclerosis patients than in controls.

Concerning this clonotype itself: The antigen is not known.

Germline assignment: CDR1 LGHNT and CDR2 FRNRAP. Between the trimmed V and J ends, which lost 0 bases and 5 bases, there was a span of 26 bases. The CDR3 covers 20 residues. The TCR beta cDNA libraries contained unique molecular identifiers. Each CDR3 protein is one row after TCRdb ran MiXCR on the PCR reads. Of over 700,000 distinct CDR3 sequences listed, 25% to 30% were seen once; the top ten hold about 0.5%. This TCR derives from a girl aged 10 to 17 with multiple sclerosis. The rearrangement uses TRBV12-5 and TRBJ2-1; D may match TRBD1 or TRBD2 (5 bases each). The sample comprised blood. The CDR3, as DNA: TGTGCTAGTGGTTTGGTACCCACTGGTGAGGGCAGGGCGGTCCACAATGAGCAGTTCTTC. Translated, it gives CASGLVPTGEGRAVHNEQFF.